The source of this TCR beta chain is a study of blood T cell repertoires in COVID-19. Only in-frame clones appear in the TCRdb table, and some are missing; sequencing was by immunoSEQ multiplex PCR. The sample holds roughly 500,000 clones, roughly 88% seen once. The germline gives CDR1 SQVTM, CDR2 ANQGSEA. The ends lost 3 bases at V and 4 bases at J; junction bases unmatched: 13. CDR3 length: 17 amino acids. The source material was peripheral blood. The chain joins TRBV29-1 to TRBJ2-3, with 10 bases fitting TRBD1. The clonotype originates from a human donor in a cohort sampled during active COVID-19. CDR3 DNA: TGCAGCGTTGAGAAGGGACAGGGGTTAGGAGGCGCAGATACGCAGTATTTT. Translation: CSVEKGQGLGGADTQYF.